These T cell receptor beta chains were read from a single sample in a study of long-term antiretroviral therapy in people with HIV. Assay: immunoSEQ multiplex PCR; the TCRdb copy retains only in-frame clones and omits some. The table has about 28,000 clones, approximately 85% seen once. Sequencing used unsorted PBMCs, obtained 3 years after starting antiretroviral therapy. The receptors shown here come from a man aged 40-50 years with HIV. Each CDR3 is given with its conserved first and last residue. D genes are given only for firm matches. Rows may omit the clone size; those that give it use once, few, many or a size class.

v_gene	d_gene	j_gene	abundance	CDR3nt	CDR3aa
TRBV5-1	TRBD1	TRBJ1-1	.	TGCGCCAGCAGCTTTTGGGACAGTCAGAACACTGAAGCTTTCTTT	CASSFWDSQNTEAFF
TRBV27	.	TRBJ2-3	.	TGTGCCAGCAGTCCACGGGGGGCTAGCACAGATACGCAGTATTTT	CASSPRGASTDTQYF
TRBV6-6	TRBD2	TRBJ2-1	.	TGTGCCAGCAGTGCAGGACTAGCGGGAGGCAATGAGCAGTTCTTC	CASSAGLAGGNEQFF
TRBV19	.	TRBJ2-7	.	TGTGCCAGTAGTGTATTTGGGGGGACCTACGAGCAGTACTTC	CASSVFGGTYEQYF
TRBV7-6	.	TRBJ1-4	.	TGTGCCAGCAGCCTTGGGGACGGCCGTAATGAAAAACTGTTTTTT	CASSLGDGRNEKLFF
TRBV5-1	TRBD1	TRBJ2-7	.	TGCGCCAGCAGCCCGGGACAGGAATACTCCTACGAGCAGTACTTC	CASSPGQEYSYEQYF
TRBV2	.	TRBJ2-1	.	TGTGCCACCGTCCCTCGCGGAACTCCCCTGCTCCAGCAGTTCTTC	CATVPRGTPLLQQFF
TRBV2	TRBD2	TRBJ2-1	.	TGTGCCACCATGGGGACTAGCGGGTTGTTGGGTAGAAATGAGCAGTTCTTC	CATMGTSGLLGRNEQFF
TRBV6-6	.	TRBJ2-5	.	TGTGCCAGCAGTAACGATGGGACCCAGTACTTC	CASSNDGTQYF
TRBV18	.	TRBJ1-1	.	TGTGCCAGCTCACCACCGTACAGATCCAACACTGAAGCTTTCTTT	CASSPPYRSNTEAFF
TRBV19	.	TRBJ2-2	.	TGTGCCAGTAGTCCCTCCCGCGCGAACACCGGGGAGCTGTTTTTT	CASSPSRANTGELFF
TRBV25-1	.	TRBJ1-6	few	TGTGCCAGCAGTGCGGCGGGGCCTTTACCCCTCCACTTT	CASSAAGPLPLHF
TRBV13	.	TRBJ1-5	few	TGTGCCAGCAGCTTAGGCCGTGGCAGTGGACAGCCCCAGCATTTT	CASSLGRGSGQPQHF